The present T cell receptor beta chain was sequenced within a study of post-analysis software for immune sequencing data. V lost 8 bases, J lost 2 bases, and 6 bases lay in between. This CDR3 comprises 11 residues. The germline V gene has CDR1 SNHLY and CDR2 FYNNEI. Of note for this clonotype: The antigen remains undetermined.

General study points: In multiple sclerosis, normalized Chao1 diversity was significantly below that of controls. Relative to controls, patients had about 5 TRBV segments at higher frequency, with TRBV5-6, TRBV5-1 and TRBV20-1 among these.

Each TCR beta cDNA library carried unique molecular identifiers. T cells numbering roughly 1 to 10 million yielded 500,000 or so cDNA molecules. TCRdb recomputed calls from the PCR reads with MiXCR, one row per CDR3 protein. The table includes some 690,000 distinct CDR3 sequences, 59% detected once. Source material: blood. This clonotype originated in a girl aged 2-10 years with multiple sclerosis. The V call is TRBV2, the J call TRBJ2-5; D not certain. The CDR3 spells CASLEQETQYF. CDR3 DNA sequence: TGTGCCAGCCTAGAACAAGAGACCCAGTACTTC.